Sequencing of this TCR beta chain was carried out in a study of T cell clonotyping in hematopoietic cell transplantation. The CDR3 length is 14 residues. V was cut by 4 bases and J by 6 bases, with 14 bases left in between. Germline CDR1 and CDR2: SGHRS and YFSETQ. Using immunoSEQ multiplex PCR, the repertoire was profiled, and TCRdb retains in-frame clones only, with some absent. This repertoire shows 30,000 or so clones, 90% to 95% found once; its top ten account for about 11%. The rearrangement joins TRBV5-1 to TRBJ2-1; D may be TRBD2 (5 bases). This TCR derives from a female patient in her forties or fifties who had an allogeneic stem cell transplant from a related donor, so the T cells may come from the graft donor. Some clones in this sample may be carry-over from other donors' samples. The source material was PBMCs, sampled 100 days after allogeneic stem cell transplant. CDR3 sequence (DNA): TGCGCCAGCAGCGCTAGCTTCTCGGGCAATGAGCAGTTCTTC. Translation: CASSASFSGNEQFF.